Following are 8 T cell receptor beta chains from one sample sequenced in a study of blood T cell repertoires in COVID-19. TCRdb's table, derived via immunoSEQ multiplex PCR, lists solely in-frame clones and lacks some. The sample holds about 150,000 clones, 88% seen once. Sequenced sample: peripheral blood. All receptors derive from a human donor with COVID-19, enrolled during active disease. The donor label of this sample is uncertain.

The J gene is TRBJ2-1, the V gene TRBV11-3, with 12 bases aligning to TRBD2. Germline CDR1 reads SGHNT; CDR2 reads YENEEA. The CDR3 loop spans 15 amino acids. J gave up 4 bases and V 5 bases, and 3 bases lay outside the gene matches. The CDR3 DNA reads TGTGCCAGCAGCGACCTAGCGGGAGGGTACAATGAGCAGTTCTTC. As protein: CASSDLAGGYNEQFF.

CDR3 residues: CASSLWQKNTEAFF. The CDR3 DNA is TGTGCCAGCAGCTTGTGGCAGAAGAACACTGAAGCTTTCTTT. This rearrangement joins TRBV5-5 to TRBJ1-1; D unresolved. Per germline, CDR1 SGHKS and CDR2 YYEKEE (reference sequence). V lost 1 base and J 1 base, leaving 8 bases between the germline ends. The CDR3 has 14 amino acids.

This rearrangement joins TRBV10-2 to TRBJ1-1, with TRBD1 matching 7 bases. V shed 2 bases, J shed 1 base, and the junction held 4 bases outside the gene matches. The CDR3 consists of 15 residues. Germline values: CDR1 WSHSY, CDR2 SAAADI. The CDR3 region has the DNA TGCGCCAGCAGTGAGACAGGGGTTGCGAACACTGAAGCTTTCTTT. Translated: CASSETGVANTEAFF.

The genes are TRBV7-9 and TRBJ2-1; D is perhaps TRBD2 (6 bases). The ends were cut back, 2 bases at V and 0 bases at J, with 17 bases in the middle. This CDR3 contains 18 residues. The germline CDR1 and CDR2 sequences are SEHNR and FQNEAQ (reference sequence). The CDR3, as DNA: TGTGCCAGCAGCTTAAGGCGAGCGGGCCGCCTCTCCTACAATGAGCAGTTCTTC. Amino acid sequence: CASSLRRAGRLSYNEQFF. The variable domain in full, completed from reference TRBV7-9 and TRBJ2-1, reads DTGVSQNPRHKITKRGQNVTFRCDPISEHNRLYWYRQTLGQGPEFLTYFQNEAQLEKSRLLSDRFSAERPKGSFSTLEIQRTEQGDSAMYLCASSLRRAGRLSYNEQFFGPGTRLTVL.

J is TRBJ1-1 and V is TRBV7-9, with D perhaps matching TRBD1 (6 bases). CDR1 is SEHNR, CDR2 FQNEAQ, per germline (reference sequence). This CDR3 spans 18 amino acids. Deletions cut 5 bases from V and 5 bases from J, with 27 bases between. The CDR3 bases are TGTGCCAGCAGCCCGACGCTAGGGACTCGGGGGAGGGGGACTGAAGCTTTCTTT. Its protein product is CASSPTLGTRGRGTEAFF.

The chain uses TRBV5-1 and TRBJ1-4; 7 bases line up with TRBD1. V was pared by 4 bases and J by 1 base, with 4 bases of the junction left unmatched. CDR1 and CDR2 from the germline V gene are SGHRS and YFSETQ. The CDR3 runs to 15 residues. The CDR3 reads CASSADRETNEKLFF. The CDR3 region has the DNA TGCGCCAGCAGCGCCGACAGGGAAACTAATGAAAAACTGTTTTTT. Complete variable domain (other parts from reference TRBV5-1 and TRBJ1-4): KAGVTQTPRYLIKTRGQQVTLSCSPISGHRSVSWYQQTPGQGLQFLFEYFSETQRNKGNFPGRFSGRQFSNSRSEMNVSTLELGDSALYLCASSADRETNEKLFFGSGTQLSVL.

This clone showed up just once. The chain employs TRBV5-4 and TRBJ1-2, with a tentative D call TRBD1 (6 bases). Germline loops: CDR1 SGHNT, CDR2 YYREEE (reference sequence). CDR3 size: 14 residues. The ends were cut back, 1 base at V and 7 bases at J, with 14 bases in the middle. The CDR3 loop is CASSLLQGNTGYTF. The CDR3 nucleotides read TGTGCCAGCAGCTTGTTACAGGGAAATACTGGCTACACCTTC.

With respect to this clone: Additional DNA sequences in this sample encode the identical CDR3. The V gene is TRBV5-1, the J gene TRBJ1-3; D remains ambiguous. The germline V and J ends were trimmed by 5 bases and 0 bases, with 6 bases remaining between them. In germline, CDR1 is SGHRS, CDR2 YFSETQ. The CDR3 has 13 amino acids. CDR3 amino acids: CASRGSSGNTIYF. CDR3 coding DNA: TGCGCCAGCAGGGGCTCCTCTGGAAACACCATATATTTT. Variable domain in full (rest from reference TRBV5-1 and TRBJ1-3): KAGVTQTPRYLIKTRGQQVTLSCSPISGHRSVSWYQQTPGQGLQFLFEYFSETQRNKGNFPGRFSGRQFSNSRSEMNVSTLELGDSALYLCASRGSSGNTIYFGEGSWLTVV.